This paragraph reports one T cell receptor (beta chain). The antigen is unknown. Reverse transcription used about 0.45 to 1 ug RNA and random hexamers. The method of amplification for TCR beta CDR3 was immunoSEQ multiplex PCR, covering 54 Vbeta and 13 Jbeta. TCRdb used MiXCR to reprocess the immunoSEQ multiplex PCR reads, holding one entry per CDR3 protein. Of more than 250,000 distinct CDR3 sequences listed, about 92% are singletons. Germline loops: CDR1 SQVTM, CDR2 ANQGSEA. The CDR3 extends over 15 amino acids. V shed 1 base, J shed 1 base, and the junction held 4 bases outside the gene matches. Peripheral blood CD8+ and CD4+ T cells were profiled by TCR beta sequencing. The data were taken from a study of CD8 T cells in Susac syndrome. Overall study findings and caveats: It was acknowledged by the study that relatively few individuals were included in its TCR sequencing and HLA analysis.

The sequenced material came from CD4+ T cells from PBMCs. This clonotype was obtained from a human donor with multiple sclerosis. J is TRBJ2-3 and V is TRBV29-1, with TRBD2 identical over 8 bases. This chain's CDR3 is CSVEGKTSGTDTQYF. The CDR3 DNA reads TGCAGCGTTGAAGGAAAGACTAGCGGCACAGATACGCAGTATTTT.